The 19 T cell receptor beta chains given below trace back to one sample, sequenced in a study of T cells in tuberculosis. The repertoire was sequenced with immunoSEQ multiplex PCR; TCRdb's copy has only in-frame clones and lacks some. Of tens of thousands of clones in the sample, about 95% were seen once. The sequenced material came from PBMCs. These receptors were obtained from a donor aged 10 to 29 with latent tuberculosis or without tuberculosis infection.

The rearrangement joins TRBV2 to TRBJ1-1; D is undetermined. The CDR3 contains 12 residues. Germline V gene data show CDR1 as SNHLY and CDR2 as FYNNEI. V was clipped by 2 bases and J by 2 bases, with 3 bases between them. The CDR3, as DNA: TGTGCCAGCAGTGAATATAACACTGAAGCTTTCTTT. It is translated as CASSEYNTEAFF.

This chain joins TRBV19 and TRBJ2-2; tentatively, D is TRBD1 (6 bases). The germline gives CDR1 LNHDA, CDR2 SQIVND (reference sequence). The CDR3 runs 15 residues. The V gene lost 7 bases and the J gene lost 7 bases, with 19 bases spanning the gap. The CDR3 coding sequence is TGTGCCAGTATGGGGGACAAATGGCTTAGCGGGGAGCTGTTTTTT. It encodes CASMGDKWLSGELFF.

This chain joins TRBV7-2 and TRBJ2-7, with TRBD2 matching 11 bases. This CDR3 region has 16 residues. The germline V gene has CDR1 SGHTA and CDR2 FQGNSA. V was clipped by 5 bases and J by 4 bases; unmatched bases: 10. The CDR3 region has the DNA TGTGCCAGCAGCCCCGGGACTAGCGGAAAAAAATACGAGCAGTACTTC. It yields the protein CASSPGTSGKKYEQYF.

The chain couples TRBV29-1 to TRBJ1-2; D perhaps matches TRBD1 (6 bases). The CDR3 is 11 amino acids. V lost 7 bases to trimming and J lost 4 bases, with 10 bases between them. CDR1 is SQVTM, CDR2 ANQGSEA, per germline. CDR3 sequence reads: CSAGTSYGYTF. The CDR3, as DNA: TGCAGCGCCGGGACAAGCTATGGCTACACCTTC.

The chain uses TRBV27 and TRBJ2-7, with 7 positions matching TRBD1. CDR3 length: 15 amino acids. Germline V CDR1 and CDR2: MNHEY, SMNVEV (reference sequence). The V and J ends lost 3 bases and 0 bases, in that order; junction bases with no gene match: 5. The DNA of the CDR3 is TGTGCCAGCAGTTTCCAGGGGGAAAGCTCCTACGAGCAGTACTTC. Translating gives CASSFQGESSYEQYF.

As DNA, the CDR3 is TGTGCTACAGAGGGGGTAGCCAGGACCTTCTCTGGGGCCAACGTCCTGACTTTC. Translation: CATEGVARTFSGANVLTF. This chain links TRBV19 with TRBJ2-6; tentatively, D is TRBD1 (6 bases). The CDR3 has 18 amino acids. Germline CDR1 and CDR2: LNHDA and SQIVND (reference sequence). The full variable domain, its missing parts supplied by reference TRBV19 and TRBJ2-6, is DGGITQSPKYLFRKEGQNVTLSCEQNLNHDAMYWYRQDPGQGLRLIYYSQIVNDFQKGDIAEGYSVSREKKESFPLTVTSAQKNPTAFYLCATEGVARTFSGANVLTFGAGSRLTVL.

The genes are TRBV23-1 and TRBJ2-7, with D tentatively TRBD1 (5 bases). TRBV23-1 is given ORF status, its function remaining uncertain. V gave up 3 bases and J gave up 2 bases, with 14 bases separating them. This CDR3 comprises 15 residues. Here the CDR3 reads CASSHRQPNTYEQYF. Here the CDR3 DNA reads TGCGCCAGCAGTCACCGACAGCCAAATACCTACGAGCAGTACTTC.

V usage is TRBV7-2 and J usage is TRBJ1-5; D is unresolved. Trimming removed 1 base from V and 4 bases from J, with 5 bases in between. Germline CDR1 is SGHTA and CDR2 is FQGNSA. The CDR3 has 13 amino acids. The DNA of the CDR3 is TGTGCCAGCAGCTTAGTACTAAATCAGCCCCAGCATTTT. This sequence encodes CASSLVLNQPQHF. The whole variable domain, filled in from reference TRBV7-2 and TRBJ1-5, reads GAGVSQSPSNKVTEKGKDVELRCDPISGHTALYWYRQSLGQGLEFLIYFQGNSAPDKSGLPSDRFSAERTGGSVSTLTIQRTQQEDSAVYLCASSLVLNQPQHFGDGTRLSIL.

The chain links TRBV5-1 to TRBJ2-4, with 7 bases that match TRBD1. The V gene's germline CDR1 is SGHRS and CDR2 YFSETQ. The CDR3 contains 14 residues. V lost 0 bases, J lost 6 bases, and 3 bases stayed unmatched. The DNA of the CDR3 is TGCGCCAGCAGCTTGGGACAGGGATTAAACATTCAGTACTTC. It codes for CASSLGQGLNIQYF.

CDR3 nucleotides: TGTGCCAGCAGCTTAGTTCTAGCGGGGGGTATCAATGAGCAGTTCTTC. Translating it yields CASSLVLAGGINEQFF. J is TRBJ2-1 and V is TRBV7-8; 11 bases match TRBD2. From germline, CDR1 is SGHVS and CDR2 FQNEAQ. J was trimmed by 6 bases and V by 1 base; bases with no gene match: 5. The length of the CDR3 is 16 residues.

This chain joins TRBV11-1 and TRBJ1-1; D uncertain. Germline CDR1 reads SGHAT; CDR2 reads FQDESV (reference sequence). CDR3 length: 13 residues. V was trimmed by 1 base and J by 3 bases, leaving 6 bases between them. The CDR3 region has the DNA TGTGCCAGCAGCTTAGGGCACCACACTGAAGCTTTCTTT. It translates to CASSLGHHTEAFF.

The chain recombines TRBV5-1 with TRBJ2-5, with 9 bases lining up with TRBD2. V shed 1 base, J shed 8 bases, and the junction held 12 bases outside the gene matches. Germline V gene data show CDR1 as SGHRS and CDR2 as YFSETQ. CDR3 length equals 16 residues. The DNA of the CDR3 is TGCGCCAGCAGCTTGTGGGGCGGGAGGGCCGAGAAAACCCAGTACTTC. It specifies CASSLWGGRAEKTQYF.

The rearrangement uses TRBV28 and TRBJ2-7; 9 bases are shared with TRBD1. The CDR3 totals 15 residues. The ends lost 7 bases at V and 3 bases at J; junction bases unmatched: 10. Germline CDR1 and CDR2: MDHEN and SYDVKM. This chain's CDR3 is CASTSSGQGGYEQYF. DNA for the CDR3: TGTGCCAGCACTTCTTCGGGACAGGGAGGCTACGAGCAGTACTTC.

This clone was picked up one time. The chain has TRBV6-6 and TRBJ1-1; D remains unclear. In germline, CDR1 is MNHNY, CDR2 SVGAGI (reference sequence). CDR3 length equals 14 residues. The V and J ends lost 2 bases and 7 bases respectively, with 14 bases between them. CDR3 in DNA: TGTGCCAGCAGTTACGGGCGGGAAGATAATGAAGCTTTCTTT. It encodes CASSYGREDNEAFF.

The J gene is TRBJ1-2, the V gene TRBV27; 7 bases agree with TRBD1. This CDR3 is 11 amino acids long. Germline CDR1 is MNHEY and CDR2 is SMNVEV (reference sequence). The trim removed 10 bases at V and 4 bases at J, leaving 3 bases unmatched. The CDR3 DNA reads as TGTGCCATCAAGGGGGCCTATGGCTACACCTTC. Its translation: CAIKGAYGYTF.

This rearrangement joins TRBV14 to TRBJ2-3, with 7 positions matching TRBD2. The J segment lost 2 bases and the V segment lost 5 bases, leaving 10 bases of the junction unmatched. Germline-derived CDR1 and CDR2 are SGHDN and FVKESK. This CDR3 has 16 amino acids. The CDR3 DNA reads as TGTGCCAGCAGCTTGTCCGGGGGGACCCTCACAGATACGCAGTATTTT. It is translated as CASSLSGGTLTDTQYF.

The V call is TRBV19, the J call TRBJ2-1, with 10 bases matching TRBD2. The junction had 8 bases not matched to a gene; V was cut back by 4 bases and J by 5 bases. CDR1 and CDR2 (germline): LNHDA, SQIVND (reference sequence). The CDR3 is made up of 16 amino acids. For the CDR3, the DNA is TGTGCCAGTAGTAAAGGGACTAGCGTGACCCACAATGAGCAGTTCTTC. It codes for CASSKGTSVTHNEQFF. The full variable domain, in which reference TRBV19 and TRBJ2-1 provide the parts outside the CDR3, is DGGITQSPKYLFRKEGQNVTLSCEQNLNHDAMYWYRQDPGQGLRLIYYSQIVNDFQKGDIAEGYSVSREKKESFPLTVTSAQKNPTAFYLCASSKGTSVTHNEQFFGPGTRLTVL.

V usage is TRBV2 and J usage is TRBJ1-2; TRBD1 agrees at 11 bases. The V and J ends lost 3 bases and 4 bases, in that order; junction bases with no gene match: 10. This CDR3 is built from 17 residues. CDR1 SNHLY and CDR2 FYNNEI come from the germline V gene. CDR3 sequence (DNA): TGTGCCAGCAGTGAGGACAGGGGGCTAGTTAAGGTCTATGGCTACACCTTC. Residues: CASSEDRGLVKVYGYTF.

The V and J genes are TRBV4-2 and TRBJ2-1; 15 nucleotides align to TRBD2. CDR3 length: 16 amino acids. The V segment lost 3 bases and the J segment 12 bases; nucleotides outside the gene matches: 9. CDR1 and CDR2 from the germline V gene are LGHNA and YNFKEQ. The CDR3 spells CASSQGLAGGSHGQFF. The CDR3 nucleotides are TGTGCCAGCAGCCAGGGACTAGCGGGGGGTTCACATGGGCAGTTCTTC.